This passage covers 30 T cell receptor beta chains from one sample sequenced in a study of T cells after yellow fever vaccination. TCRdb used MiXCR to reprocess the 5' RACE reads, holding one entry per CDR3 protein. The sample carries hundreds of thousands of distinct CDR3 sequences, 13% recorded once. The source material was PBMCs, sampled on the day of the yellow fever booster vaccination. The receptors shown here come from a young man who received the YFV17D yellow fever vaccine.

CDR3 region: CAWSMVGTSWGEQFF. The CDR3 DNA is TGTGCCTGGAGTATGGTAGGGACTAGCTGGGGTGAGCAGTTCTTC. The V gene is TRBV30, the J gene TRBJ2-1; TRBD2 aligns across 9 bases. V lost 2 bases and J lost 9; bases outside the gene matches: 11. Per germline, CDR1 GTSNPN and CDR2 SVGIG (reference sequence). The CDR3 consists of 15 residues.

The V call is TRBV20-1, the J call TRBJ2-3, with D perhaps matching TRBD1 (6 bases). Trimming cost V 5 bases and J 4 bases, with 16 bases left between them. The CDR3 runs to 14 residues. Germline lookup yields CDR1 DFQATT and CDR2 SNEGSKA (reference sequence). CDR3 DNA: TGCAGTGCTCCCTTAACAGGGCTCGCAGATACGCAGTATTTT. This encodes CSAPLTGLADTQYF.

This clonotype was seen more than once but under ten times. J is TRBJ2-1 and V is TRBV28; the D is unclear. Germline V CDR1 and CDR2: MDHEN, SYDVKM. V was clipped by 11 bases and J by 0 bases, with 8 bases between them. The CDR3 runs 12 residues. Written as DNA, the CDR3 is TGTGCCTCAGCAGGCTCCTACAATGAGCAGTTCTTC. As protein: CASAGSYNEQFF.

V gene TRBV12-3 or TRBV12-4 combines with J gene TRBJ2-2; D gene unclear. V was shortened by 7 bases and J by 5 bases, with 8 bases between the two germline ends. The CDR3 runs 12 residues. Written as DNA, the CDR3 is TGTGCCAGCATTATTGAAACCGGGGAGCTGTTTTTT. It translates to CASIIETGELFF.

This clonotype showed up just a few times. V gene TRBV30 combines with J gene TRBJ2-3; a possible D gene is TRBD2 (5 bases). The CDR3 covers 15 residues. V was clipped by 0 bases and J by 4 bases, with 14 bases between them. Per the germline V gene, CDR1 is GTSNPN and CDR2 is SVGIG (reference sequence). The CDR3 loop is CAWSVRASAADTQYF. CDR3 bases: TGTGCCTGGAGTGTACGAGCCTCAGCGGCAGATACGCAGTATTTT. Based on the CDR3 plus reference TRBV30 and TRBJ2-3, the full variable domain is SQTIHQWPATLVQPVGSPLSLECTVEGTSNPNLYWYRQAAGRGLQLLFYSVGIGQISSEVPQNLSASRPQDRQFILSSKKLLLSDSGFYLCAWSVRASAADTQYFGPGTRLTVL.

This clonotype was counted a few times. The rearrangement links TRBV12-3 or TRBV12-4 to TRBJ1-3; D is unresolved. The V end lost 3 bases, the J end lost 5 bases, and 8 bases lay between the germline ends. The CDR3 runs 13 residues. CDR3 bases: TGTGCCAGCAGTTTTGGTTGGAGAAACACCATATATTTT. It encodes CASSFGWRNTIYF.

Only a few counts were recorded for this clonotype. The chain couples TRBV4-3 to TRBJ2-2; D is undetermined. Trimming took 0 bases from V and 2 from J, leaving 10 bases between them. Germline V lookup: CDR1 LGHNA, CDR2 YSLEER. CDR3 size: 16 residues. CDR3 region: CASSQEALLNTGELFF. Written as DNA, the CDR3 is TGCGCCAGCAGCCAAGAAGCCCTCCTAAACACCGGGGAGCTGTTTTTT.

This clonotype was counted once. The gene calls are TRBV7-9 and TRBJ2-2; 8 bases are a match to TRBD1. This CDR3 region has 13 residues. The V and J ends lost 11 bases and 1 base, in that order; junction bases with no gene match: 3. Germline assignment: CDR1 SEHNR and CDR2 FQNEAQ (reference sequence). The CDR3 DNA reads as TGTGCCGCGGGGACAGGGAACACCGGGGAGCTGTTTTTT. The encoded protein is CAAGTGNTGELFF.

J is TRBJ2-3 and V is TRBV29-1, with D hard to call. The CDR3 totals 12 residues. V lost 6 bases, J lost 1 base, and 8 bases lay in between. Germline CDR1 and CDR2: SQVTM and ANQGSEA. The CDR3 sequence: CSVMTGTDTQYF. CDR3 bases: TGCAGCGTGATGACGGGCACAGATACGCAGTATTTT.

V gene TRBV6-2 or TRBV6-3 combines with J gene TRBJ2-7; no firm D call. The CDR3 is 11 residues long. Trimming left V 7 bases short and J 6 bases short, with 10 bases between. Germline V CDR1 and CDR2: MNHEY, SVGEGT. The CDR3 DNA follows: TGTGCCAGCACCCCGGGTGGCGAGCAGTACTTC. This encodes CASTPGGEQYF.

This clonotype turned up a few times. V and J are TRBV27 and TRBJ2-5; no definite D call. Deletions cut 6 bases from V and 2 bases from J, with 4 bases between. The CDR3 totals 11 residues. Germline V gene data show CDR1 as MNHEY and CDR2 as SMNVEV (reference sequence). The CDR3 loop reads CASRRQETQYF. CDR3 DNA: TGTGCCAGCAGAAGACAAGAGACCCAGTACTTC.

This rearrangement joins TRBV30 to TRBJ1-3; D unclear. V shed 5 bases and J shed 0 bases, with 11 bases lying between them. Germline V CDR1 and CDR2: GTSNPN, SVGIG (reference sequence). The CDR3 totals 14 residues. The CDR3 coding sequence is TGTGCCTGGCAAACGGCAGGCTCTGGAAACACCATATATTTT. Translated: CAWQTAGSGNTIYF.

A few counts support this clonotype. The chain employs TRBV5-6 and TRBJ1-6; the match to TRBD1 covers 10 bases. Germline V CDR1 and CDR2: SGHDT, YYEEEE. J lost 6 bases, V lost 2 bases, and 2 bases had no gene match. The CDR3 contains 15 residues. The CDR3 sequence: CASSFGDRGNSPLHF. For the CDR3, the DNA is TGTGCCAGCAGCTTCGGGGACAGGGGTAATTCACCCCTCCACTTT.

This rearrangement joins TRBV6-1 to TRBJ2-2; a possible D gene is TRBD2 (5 bases). This CDR3 is built from 15 residues. The V gene's germline CDR1 is MNHNS and CDR2 SASEGT. Trimming left V 2 bases short and J 5 bases short, with 12 bases between. The CDR3 loop is CASSELSPGTGELFF. In nucleotides, the CDR3 is TGTGCCAGCAGTGAACTTAGCCCGGGGACCGGGGAGCTGTTTTTT.

This chain connects TRBV7-2 to TRBJ2-7; tentative D call: TRBD2 (6 bases). Germline V lookup: CDR1 SGHTA, CDR2 FQGNSA. V lost 1 base and J lost 0, with 10 bases in between. This CDR3 has 15 amino acids. The CDR3 is CASSLEGGRSYEQYF. The CDR3, as DNA: TGTGCCAGCAGCTTAGAGGGAGGACGCTCCTACGAGCAGTACTTC.

This clonotype came up a few times. The chain is built from TRBV7-2 and TRBJ2-7; D tentatively reads TRBD1 or TRBD2 (7 bases each). This CDR3 region has 16 residues. CDR1 and CDR2 (germline): SGHTA, FQGNSA. V was trimmed by 1 base and J by 2 bases, leaving 15 bases between them. CDR3 protein: CASSLGGRGGTYEQYF. The CDR3 region has the DNA TGTGCCAGCAGCTTAGGAGGCAGGGGGGGAACCTACGAGCAGTACTTC.

The gene calls are TRBV20-1 and TRBJ2-1; 8 bases are a match to TRBD2. Trimming at V came to 0 bases and at J to 1 base, leaving 8 bases not matched to a gene. The length of the CDR3 is 17 residues. Germline V gene data show CDR1 as DFQATT and CDR2 as SNEGSKA (reference sequence). Here the CDR3 reads CSARDTGGRSSYNEQFF. In DNA, the CDR3 is TGCAGTGCTAGAGATACTGGCGGGAGGTCGTCCTACAATGAGCAGTTCTTC.

The chain has TRBV9 and TRBJ1-2; a weak D match, TRBD1 (6 bases). The CDR3 has 17 amino acids. CDR1 and CDR2 (germline): SGDLS, YYNGEE. Trimming took off 1 base at V and 8 bases at J, with 24 bases between the two ends. CDR3 residues: CASSVSGGALRSIGYTF. The CDR3 DNA sequence: TGTGCCAGCAGCGTAAGCGGGGGGGCCCTCAGAAGTATCGGCTACACCTTC.

This chain joins TRBV20-1 and TRBJ1-5, with a possible D match to TRBD1 (5 bases). The CDR3 sequence is 12 residues long. Trimming cost V 3 bases and J 5 bases, with 8 bases left between them. Germline V lookup: CDR1 DFQATT, CDR2 SNEGSKA (reference sequence). In DNA, the CDR3 is TGCAGTGCTAGCCCAGGGTATCAGCCCCAGCATTTT. Amino acids: CSASPGYQPQHF.

This clonotype was detected only a few times. The chain joins TRBV20-1 to TRBJ2-1; TRBD2 aligns across 13 bases. From germline, CDR1 is DFQATT and CDR2 SNEGSKA (reference sequence). CDR3 length equals 13 residues. Trimming cost V 7 bases and J 9 bases; bases outside gene matches: 6. The CDR3 DNA reads as TGCAGTGGAGCACTAGCGGGAGGGTCTGAGCAGTTCTTC. Its translation is CSGALAGGSEQFF.

This clonotype has just a few counts. The rearrangement joins TRBV6-2 or TRBV6-3 to TRBJ1-5, with D hard to call. The CDR3 is 14 residues long. Germline assignment: CDR1 MNHEY and CDR2 SVGEGT. V lost 8 bases to trimming and J lost 6 bases, with 17 bases between them. CDR3 coding DNA: TGTGCCAGCTCCCGAGGACGTCCGGGTCAGCCCCAGCATTTT. Its protein product is CASSRGRPGQPQHF.

This clonotype has a handful of counts. V gene TRBV27 combines with J gene TRBJ2-1, with D possibly TRBD2 on 6 matching bases. The V gene lost 8 bases and the J gene lost 5 bases, with 19 bases spanning the gap. The CDR3 length is 15 residues. Germline CDR1 is MNHEY and CDR2 is SMNVEV (reference sequence). CDR3 nucleotide sequence: TGTGCCAGCCACAAAAGAGGGACTTCCCACAATGAGCAGTTCTTC. As protein: CASHKRGTSHNEQFF.

This clonotype turned up a few times. The chain recombines TRBV29-1 with TRBJ2-5; D perhaps matches TRBD1 (5 bases). This CDR3 has 12 residues. The germline V and J ends were trimmed by 7 bases and 5 bases, with 14 bases remaining between them. Germline-derived CDR1 and CDR2 are SQVTM and ANQGSEA. The CDR3 sequence: CSASGRRETQYF. The CDR3, as DNA: TGCAGCGCCTCAGGGCGTAGGGAGACCCAGTACTTC.

The rearrangement links TRBV6-2 or TRBV6-3 to TRBJ2-7; 8 bases map to TRBD2. The CDR3 covers 17 residues. After removal of 6 bases from V and 5 bases from J, the junction contained 18 bases not matched to a gene. Germline V lookup: CDR1 MNHEY, CDR2 SVGEGT. CDR3: CASRHTRAGGRRDEQYF. Here the CDR3 DNA reads TGTGCCAGCAGGCACACGAGGGCGGGAGGCCGTCGGGACGAGCAGTACTTC.

This clonotype was detected a few times. The chain combines TRBV2 with TRBJ2-7; D is uncertain. The V end lost 8 bases, the J end lost 0 bases, and 14 bases lay between the germline ends. In germline, CDR1 is SNHLY, CDR2 FYNNEI. This CDR3 has 14 residues. In nucleotides, the CDR3 is TGTGCCAGCCTGGGAACGGGCAGCTCCTACGAGCAGTACTTC. This sequence encodes CASLGTGSSYEQYF.

The chain recombines TRBV7-2 with TRBJ2-1, with D possibly being TRBD2 (6 bases). This CDR3 comprises 15 residues. CDR1 and CDR2 (germline): SGHTA, FQGNSA. Trimming cost V 5 bases and J 2 bases, with 13 bases left between them. The CDR3 here is CASSRGGTTYNEQFF. Written as DNA, the CDR3 is TGTGCCAGCAGCCGGGGAGGCACTACCTACAATGAGCAGTTCTTC.

The table lists this clonotype with a few counts. The rearrangement joins TRBV4-2 to TRBJ2-3, with TRBD2 matching 7 bases. After removal of 0 bases from V and 0 bases from J, the junction contained 3 bases not matched to a gene. CDR1 and CDR2 (germline): LGHNA, YNFKEQ. The CDR3 runs to 16 residues. CDR3 DNA: TGTGCCAGCAGCCAAGAAGCACTAGCGAGCACAGATACGCAGTATTTT. Residues: CASSQEALASTDTQYF.

The chain uses TRBV11-3 and TRBJ2-1, with a possible D match to TRBD1 (6 bases). Germline assignment: CDR1 SGHNT and CDR2 YENEEA. The CDR3 is 14 amino acids. With 5 bases removed from V and 9 bases from J, the gap between germline ends came to 17 bases. CDR3 coding DNA: TGTGCCAGCAGCCTAGGGGCAGGGGCGACTGAGCAGTTCTTC. Protein sequence: CASSLGAGATEQFF.

The chain carries TRBV29-1 and TRBJ2-5, with 9 bases lining up with TRBD1. The CDR3 extends over 13 amino acids. V lost 4 bases, J lost 5 bases, and 5 bases stayed unmatched. Germline CDR1 reads SQVTM; CDR2 reads ANQGSEA. Here the CDR3 reads CSVGTGGRETQYF. The DNA of the CDR3 is TGCAGCGTTGGAACAGGGGGCAGGGAGACCCAGTACTTC. Supplemented by reference TRBV29-1 and TRBJ2-5, the full variable domain reads SAVISQKPSRDICQRGTSLTIQCQVDSQVTMMFWYRQQPGQSLTLIATANQGSEATYESGFVIDKFPISRPNLTFSTLTVSNMSPEDSSIYLCSVGTGGRETQYFGPGTRLLVL.

The chain recombines TRBV5-1 with TRBJ2-1, with D perhaps TRBD2 (6 bases). Trimming took 6 bases from V and 3 from J, leaving 16 bases between them. Germline V gene data show CDR1 as SGHRS and CDR2 as YFSETQ. This CDR3 has 15 residues. The CDR3 loop reads CASTPGGTHYNEQFF. The CDR3 DNA follows: TGCGCCAGCACCCCAGGCGGGACCCACTACAATGAGCAGTTCTTC. The full variable domain, in which reference TRBV5-1 and TRBJ2-1 provide the parts outside the CDR3, is KAGVTQTPRYLIKTRGQQVTLSCSPISGHRSVSWYQQTPGQGLQFLFEYFSETQRNKGNFPGRFSGRQFSNSRSEMNVSTLELGDSALYLCASTPGGTHYNEQFFGPGTRLTVL.